These 18 T cell receptor beta chains were all obtained from the same sample, sequenced in a study of shared clonotypes between healthy human individuals. Here immunoSEQ multiplex PCR was the method, and the copy in TCRdb shows in-frame clones only, minus some. Here the sample spans 1,500,000 or so clones, around 98.5% being singletons. Specimen: naive CD4+ T cells sorted from blood. The subset is: CD45RA+ positively selected. The receptor set was obtained from a man aged 30 to 39 in good health.

V is TRBV28 and J is TRBJ1-2, with D possibly matching TRBD1 (5 bases). Germline V gene sequence: CDR1 MDHEN, CDR2 SYDVKM. The CDR3 consists of 13 residues. V was clipped by 3 bases and J by 8 bases, with 13 bases between them. DNA for the CDR3: TGTGCCAGCAGTTTCCTCCGCGGGGCCGGCTACACCTTC. Encoded protein: CASSFLRGAGYTF.

V and J are TRBV7-2 and TRBJ2-1, with 7 bases lining up with TRBD2. Germline loops: CDR1 SGHTA, CDR2 FQGNSA. Unmatched junction bases numbered 6, after V lost 2 bases and J lost 14 bases. The CDR3 sequence is 12 residues long. CDR3 DNA sequence: TGTGCCAGCAGCTTACCGAGACTAGCAAAGTTCTTC. Translating it yields CASSLPRLAKFF.

This rearrangement joins TRBV5-4 to TRBJ2-5; D is unclear. CDR1 SGHNT and CDR2 YYREEE come from the germline V gene (reference sequence). CDR3 length: 13 amino acids. Trimming stripped 5 bases from V and 5 bases from J, with 13 bases between. The CDR3 protein is CASSPDILETQYF. In nucleotides, the CDR3 is TGTGCCAGCAGTCCCGACATTCTGGAGACCCAGTACTTC.

The chain recombines TRBV29-1 with TRBJ1-5; 8 nucleotides match TRBD1. J was trimmed by 4 bases and V by 7 bases; bases with no gene match: 6. Germline-derived CDR1 and CDR2 are SQVTM and ANQGSEA. The CDR3 runs 13 residues. This chain's CDR3 is CSAGQGLNQPQHF. CDR3 DNA: TGCAGCGCCGGACAGGGACTAAATCAGCCCCAGCATTTT.

The rearrangement links TRBV28 to TRBJ2-1; TRBD2 matches 11 bases. CDR1 and CDR2 (germline): MDHEN, SYDVKM. This CDR3 spans 15 amino acids. J lost 6 bases, V lost 3 bases, and 4 bases had no gene match. The CDR3 sequence is CASSFLAGGLNEQFF. In DNA form, the CDR3 reads TGTGCCAGCAGTTTTCTAGCGGGAGGCCTCAATGAGCAGTTCTTC.

This sequence joins TRBV19 and TRBJ2-7; D is unclear. V lost 5 bases, J lost 4 bases, and 6 bases lay in between. CDR3 length: 11 amino acids. CDR1 LNHDA and CDR2 SQIVND come from the germline V gene (reference sequence). The CDR3 DNA reads as TGTGCCAGTAGTTGGATGTACGAGCAGTACTTC. It translates to CASSWMYEQYF. The full variable domain, in which reference TRBV19 and TRBJ2-7 provide the parts outside the CDR3, is DGGITQSPKYLFRKEGQNVTLSCEQNLNHDAMYWYRQDPGQGLRLIYYSQIVNDFQKGDIAEGYSVSREKKESFPLTVTSAQKNPTAFYLCASSWMYEQYFGPGTRLTVT.

V is TRBV9 and J is TRBJ1-2; D is undetermined. Deletions cut 6 bases from V and 7 bases from J, with 19 bases between. The germline CDR1 and CDR2 sequences are SGDLS and YYNGEE. The CDR3 is made up of 14 amino acids. CDR3 region: CASTPMTSSGGYTF. CDR3 in DNA: TGTGCCAGCACCCCTATGACCTCGTCCGGTGGCTACACCTTC.

The rearrangement joins TRBV28 to TRBJ1-5, with 7 bases fitting TRBD1. After removal of 4 bases from V and 1 base from J, the junction contained 7 bases not matched to a gene. The CDR3 sequence is 16 residues long. Germline-derived CDR1 and CDR2 are MDHEN and SYDVKM. The DNA for the CDR3 is TGTGCCAGCAGTTCTCCCTGGGACAGCAGCAATCAGCCCCAGCATTTT. Translating it yields CASSSPWDSSNQPQHF. Using reference TRBV28 and TRBJ1-5 for the parts outside the CDR3, the full variable domain is DVKVTQSSRYLVKRTGEKVFLECVQDMDHENMFWYRQDPGLGLRLIYFSYDVKMKEKGDIPEGYSVSREKKERFSLILESASTNQTSMYLCASSSPWDSSNQPQHFGDGTRLSIL.

This clone has just one count. The rearrangement joins TRBV9 to TRBJ2-2, with D possibly matching TRBD2 (6 bases). The V and J ends lost 4 bases and 4 bases respectively, with 17 bases between them. In germline, CDR1 is SGDLS, CDR2 YYNGEE. The length of the CDR3 is 16 residues. CDR3: CASSFRGQGGTGELFF. The CDR3 nucleotides are TGTGCCAGCAGCTTCAGAGGGCAGGGAGGCACCGGGGAGCTGTTTTTT.

V gene TRBV5-1 combines with J gene TRBJ2-1, with 7 bases matching TRBD1. V was pared by 3 bases and J by 12 bases, with 18 bases of the junction left unmatched. The germline V gene has CDR1 SGHRS and CDR2 YFSETQ. This CDR3 contains 16 residues. As DNA, the CDR3 is TGCGCCAGCAGCTCCGGACAGGCGGCGGGCCCGAGCGGGCAGTTCTTC. It is translated as CASSSGQAAGPSGQFF.

The chain is built from TRBV30 and TRBJ1-1, with a possible D match to TRBD1 (5 bases). V dropped 0 bases and J dropped 0 bases, with 14 bases sitting between them. Germline V CDR1 and CDR2: GTSNPN, SVGIG (reference sequence). There are 16 residues in the CDR3. Here the CDR3 DNA reads TGTGCCTGGAGTGTATCCTCTCAGGGCCTGAACACTGAAGCTTTCTTT. It specifies CAWSVSSQGLNTEAFF.

The genes are TRBV5-1 and TRBJ2-5; TRBD1 agrees at 9 bases. The CDR3 is 13 amino acids. CDR1 SGHRS and CDR2 YFSETQ come from the germline V gene. V trimming: 7 bases; J trimming: 3 bases; junction bases outside the gene matches: 4. This CDR3 reads CASYRDREETQYF. The CDR3 DNA sequence: TGCGCCAGCTACCGGGACAGGGAAGAGACCCAGTACTTC.

V and J are TRBV7-2 and TRBJ2-5; 8 positions match TRBD2. The CDR3 sequence is 14 residues long. V was pared by 6 bases and J by 4 bases, with 7 bases of the junction left unmatched. Germline CDR1 SGHTA, CDR2 FQGNSA. This CDR3 is CASRERLAGETQYF. The CDR3 DNA is TGTGCCAGCAGGGAGAGGCTAGCGGGAGAGACCCAGTACTTC. The full variable domain, its missing parts supplied by reference TRBV7-2 and TRBJ2-5, is GAGVSQSPSNKVTEKGKDVELRCDPISGHTALYWYRQSLGQGLEFLIYFQGNSAPDKSGLPSDRFSAERTGGSVSTLTIQRTQQEDSAVYLCASRERLAGETQYFGPGTRLLVL.

This chain joins TRBV14 and TRBJ2-1, with 7 bases aligning to TRBD1. The CDR3 has 15 residues. In germline, CDR1 is SGHDN, CDR2 FVKESK. The J segment lost 2 bases and the V segment lost 3 bases, leaving 4 bases of the junction unmatched. The CDR3 DNA is TGTGCCAGCAGCCAGCTTGGGACAGCCTACAATGAGCAGTTCTTC. This sequence encodes CASSQLGTAYNEQFF.

This chain joins TRBV2 and TRBJ2-2, with 7 positions matching TRBD1. The germline CDR1 and CDR2 sequences are SNHLY and FYNNEI. CDR3 length: 14 amino acids. Unmatched junction bases numbered 5, after V lost 9 bases and J lost 1 base. CDR3 region: CASSGTENTGELFF. The CDR3 bases are TGTGCCAGTTCCGGGACAGAGAACACCGGGGAGCTGTTTTTT.

The rearrangement uses TRBV29-1 and TRBJ1-4, with no clear D. This CDR3 comprises 14 residues. Germline lookup yields CDR1 SQVTM and CDR2 ANQGSEA. The V and J ends lost 7 bases and 0 bases respectively, with 12 bases between them. The CDR3 spells CSARYIATNEKLFF. The CDR3 bases are TGCAGCGCGCGATATATTGCAACTAATGAAAAACTGTTTTTT.

The chain couples TRBV12-5 to TRBJ2-7, with TRBD1 matching over 10 bases. Trimming took 0 bases from V and 9 from J; bases not matched to a gene: 14. Germline V gene data show CDR1 as LGHNT and CDR2 as FRNRAP. The CDR3 loop spans 17 amino acids. CDR3 bases: TGTGCTAGTGGTTTGGTACTAGGACAGGGGGTAGTTTTAGTGCAGTACTTC. Residues: CASGLVLGQGVVLVQYF.

CDR3 sequence (DNA): TGTGCCAGTAGTAGGAAGACAGGGATCACCGGGGAGCTGTTTTTT. This encodes CASSRKTGITGELFF. The V and J genes are TRBV19 and TRBJ2-2; TRBD1 matches 7 bases. The CDR3 has 15 residues. Germline loops: CDR1 LNHDA, CDR2 SQIVND (reference sequence). J gave up 4 bases and V 4 bases, and 6 bases lay outside the gene matches.